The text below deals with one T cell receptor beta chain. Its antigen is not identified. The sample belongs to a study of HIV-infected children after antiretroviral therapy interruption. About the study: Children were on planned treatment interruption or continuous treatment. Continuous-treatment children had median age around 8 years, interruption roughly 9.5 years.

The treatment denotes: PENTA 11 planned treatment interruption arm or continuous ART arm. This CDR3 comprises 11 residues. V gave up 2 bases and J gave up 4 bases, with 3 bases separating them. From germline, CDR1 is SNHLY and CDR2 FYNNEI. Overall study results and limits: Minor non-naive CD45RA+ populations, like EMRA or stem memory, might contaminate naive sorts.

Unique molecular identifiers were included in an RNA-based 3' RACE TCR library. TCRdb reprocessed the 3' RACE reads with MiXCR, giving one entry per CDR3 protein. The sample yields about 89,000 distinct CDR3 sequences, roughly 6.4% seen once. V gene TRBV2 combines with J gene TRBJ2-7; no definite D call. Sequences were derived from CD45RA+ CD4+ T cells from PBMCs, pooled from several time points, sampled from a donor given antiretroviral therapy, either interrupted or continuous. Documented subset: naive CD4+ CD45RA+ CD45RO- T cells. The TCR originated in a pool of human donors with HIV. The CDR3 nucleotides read TGTGCCAGCAGTGAACCTTACGAGCAGTACTTC. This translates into CASSEPYEQYF.